Following are 17 T cell receptor beta chains from one sample sequenced in a study of regulatory T cells in long-lasting Graves disease. Time point denoted: newly diagnosed GD, antithyroid drugs for less than 3 months. RNA isolated from PBMCs was used to make the TCR library. Both iRepertoire HTBI primers and Arm-PCR of CDR3 regions were used to build the TCR beta libraries. One entry per CDR3 protein results from TCRdb running MiXCR on the multiplex PCR reads. Of around 480,000 distinct CDR3 sequences listed, under 20% are singletons. These data also featured in a second study, about T cells in Graves' hyperthyroidism and ophthalmopathy.

The specimen was peripheral blood mononuclear cells (PBMCs), collected at new diagnosis, from a patient treated with antithyroid drugs. Every receptor here comes from a man aged 35 to 55 with Graves disease.

This clonotype has just a few counts. This sequence joins TRBV6-1 and TRBJ2-7, with a possible D match to TRBD1 (6 bases). Germline CDR1 reads MNHNS; CDR2 reads SASEGT. The CDR3 extends over 15 amino acids. The V and J ends lost 6 bases and 0 bases respectively, with 15 bases between them. The CDR3 loop reads CASRKLGQSSYEQYF. The CDR3 region has the DNA TGTGCCAGCAGGAAACTAGGACAGAGCTCCTACGAGCAGTACTTC.

With regard to this clonotype: Possible read error: a much larger clone is one base away. This rearrangement joins TRBV9 to TRBJ2-7, with 13 positions matching TRBD2. Germline values: CDR1 SGDLS, CDR2 YYNGEE. The CDR3 spans 15 residues. The DNA of the CDR3 is TGTGCCAGCAGCGGGGGGACTAGCGGGACCTACGGGCAGTACTTC. This sequence encodes CASSGGTSGTYGQYF.

This clonotype has a count of ten or more. The chain couples TRBV12-3 or TRBV12-4 to TRBJ2-1; 12 nucleotides align to TRBD2. The CDR3 spans 14 residues. V gave up 7 bases and J gave up 10 bases; unmatched junction bases: 8. CDR3 in amino acids: CASNPGTSGWEQFF. The CDR3 DNA is TGTGCCAGCAATCCCGGGACTAGCGGGTGGGAGCAGTTCTTC.

This clonotype showed up many times. This chain links TRBV12-3 or TRBV12-4 with TRBJ2-7; 11 bases align to TRBD1. CDR3 length: 15 amino acids. Trimming took 0 bases from V and 6 from J; bases not matched to a gene: 4. The chain's CDR3 is CASSLATGTGGEQYF. CDR3 coding DNA: TGTGCCAGCAGTTTAGCGACCGGGACAGGGGGCGAGCAGTACTTC.

This clonotype was detected ten times or more. The V call is TRBV30, the J call TRBJ2-2; D possibly corresponds to TRBD2 (5 bases). Germline V lookup: CDR1 GTSNPN, CDR2 SVGIG (reference sequence). Trimming cost V 5 bases and J 0 bases, with 10 bases left between them. This CDR3 contains 14 residues. The DNA for the CDR3 is TGTGCCTGGGAGAGCGGACCGAACACCGGGGAGCTGTTTTTT. This encodes CAWESGPNTGELFF.

As for this clonotype: One junction end disagrees with the germline gene, perhaps due to a read error. The chain couples TRBV5-4 to TRBJ2-7; D perhaps matches TRBD2 (6 bases). The CDR3 consists of 12 residues. Per germline, CDR1 SGHNT and CDR2 YYREEE (reference sequence). DNA for the CDR3: TGTGCCAACAGCTTTGGGGACTTCGAGCAGTACTTC. As protein: CANSFGDFEQYF.

The rearrangement joins TRBV5-1 to TRBJ2-5; D remains ambiguous. Germline CDR1 reads SGHRS; CDR2 reads YFSETQ. Trimming shortened V by 4 bases and J by 10 bases, and 20 bases separated the two germline ends. CDR3 length: 14 amino acids. Here the CDR3 DNA reads TGCGCCAGCAGCGACGGCGAGATTCGGTCGATCCAGTACTTC. Translated: CASSDGEIRSIQYF.

This clonotype was observed many times. V is TRBV20-1 and J is TRBJ2-1, with D perhaps TRBD2 (7 bases). The CDR3 covers 13 residues. The V end lost 8 bases, the J end lost 7 bases, and 18 bases lay between the germline ends. CDR1 and CDR2 from the germline V gene are DFQATT and SNEGSKA (reference sequence). As DNA, the CDR3 is TGCAGTAGCGGGGAGGGGGGATGGAATGAGCAGTTCTTC. It encodes CSSGEGGWNEQFF.

The chain carries TRBV24-1 and TRBJ1-2, with a tentative D call TRBD1 (5 bases). The germline CDR1 and CDR2 sequences are KGHDR and SFDVKD. This CDR3 has 15 residues. V lost 3 bases and J 0 bases, leaving 10 bases between the germline ends. The CDR3 coding sequence is TGTGCCACCAGTGATGCCCGGACAACTAACTATGGCTACACCTTC. This gives the protein CATSDARTTNYGYTF.

The rearrangement joins TRBV6-2 or TRBV6-3 to TRBJ1-5, with 9 bases that match TRBD1. J lost 5 bases, V lost 5 bases, and 7 bases had no gene match. Germline assignment: CDR1 MNHEY and CDR2 SVGEGT. This CDR3 spans 15 amino acids. In nucleotides, the CDR3 is TGTGCCAGCAGTCGACTCGACAGGGGGGATCAGCCCCAGCATTTT. It specifies CASSRLDRGDQPQHF.

This clonotype has a count of ten or more. The chain couples TRBV7-3 to TRBJ2-5; the D gene could be TRBD1 or TRBD2 (5 bases each). Germline V gives CDR1 SGHTA, CDR2 FQGTGA. CDR3 length equals 15 residues. The V end lost 5 bases, the J end lost 2 bases, and 15 bases lay between the germline ends. The CDR3 DNA reads TGTGCCAGCAGCGTATCCCGGGGCCCGCAAGAGACCCAGTACTTC. As protein: CASSVSRGPQETQYF.

This clonotype was counted many times. This chain connects TRBV28 to TRBJ1-1; D is uncertain. The CDR3 is made up of 12 amino acids. Trimming pared 5 bases from V and 11 bases from J, leaving 15 bases between. In germline, CDR1 is MDHEN, CDR2 SYDVKM. For the CDR3, the DNA is TGTGCCAGCAGTACAACAGCCCCTGTGGCTTTCTTT. It specifies CASSTTAPVAFF.

A few counts support this clonotype. The rearrangement uses TRBV5-1 and TRBJ2-2, with D uncertain. The CDR3 length is 13 residues. Trimming cost V 4 bases and J 6 bases, with 10 bases left between them. CDR1 is SGHRS, CDR2 YFSETQ, per germline. The CDR3 here is CASSHPGSGELFF. In DNA, the CDR3 is TGCGCCAGCAGCCACCCGGGTTCCGGGGAGCTGTTTTTT.

The chain has TRBV19 and TRBJ1-4; the D gene is possibly TRBD1 (6 bases). The CDR3 is made up of 14 amino acids. CDR1 is LNHDA and CDR2 is SQIVND in the germline V gene (reference sequence). The V gene lost 8 bases and the J gene lost 5 bases, with 15 bases spanning the gap. CDR3 residues: CASCTGGANEKLFF. CDR3 coding DNA: TGTGCCAGTTGTACGGGGGGCGCAAATGAAAAACTGTTTTTT. Full variable domain (missing parts from reference TRBV19 and TRBJ1-4): DGGITQSPKYLFRKEGQNVTLSCEQNLNHDAMYWYRQDPGQGLRLIYYSQIVNDFQKGDIAEGYSVSREKKESFPLTVTSAQKNPTAFYLCASCTGGANEKLFFGSGTQLSVL.

This clonotype was observed at least ten times. The rearrangement joins TRBV6-5 to TRBJ2-3; D uncertain. Germline CDR1 MNHEY, CDR2 SVGAGI. The CDR3 runs to 17 residues. The V end was cut by 2 bases, the J end by 3 bases, with 18 bases between. As DNA, the CDR3 is TGTGCCAGCAGTTACGGTCTTTCGCGGAAGGGAACAGATACGCAGTATTTT. This gives the protein CASSYGLSRKGTDTQYF.

The J gene is TRBJ2-4, the V gene TRBV2; D gene unclear. Trimming took off 2 bases at V and 1 base at J, with 9 bases between the two ends. This CDR3 has 15 residues. Germline lookup yields CDR1 SNHLY and CDR2 FYNNEI. For the CDR3, the DNA is TGTGCCAGCAGTGAAATTTTGGTGGCCAAAAACATTCAGTACTTC. Its translation is CASSEILVAKNIQYF. Based on the CDR3 plus reference TRBV2 and TRBJ2-4, the full variable domain is EPEVTQTPSHQVTQMGQEVILRCVPISNHLYFYWYRQILGQKVEFLVSFYNNEISEKSEIFDDQFSVERPDGSNFTLKIRSTKLEDSAMYFCASSEILVAKNIQYFGAGTRLSVL.

The chain joins TRBV28 to TRBJ2-7; 8 nucleotides agree with TRBD1. There are 15 residues in the CDR3. Germline V gives CDR1 MDHEN, CDR2 SYDVKM. V dropped 1 base and J dropped 2; count of bases not matched to a gene: 4. Written as DNA, the CDR3 is TGTGCCAGCAGTTTATCTCCGGGACAGGCCTACGAGCAGTACTTC. Amino acid sequence: CASSLSPGQAYEQYF.